The 25 T cell receptor beta chains below all came from one sample that was sequenced in a study of regulatory T cells in long-lasting Graves disease. Sequencing libraries for TCR beta were prepared with iRepertoire HTBI primers and Arm-PCR of CDR3 regions. TCRdb reanalysed the multiplex PCR reads using MiXCR and keeps one entry per CDR3 protein. The sample shows 450,000 to 650,000 distinct CDR3 sequences, 15% to 20% of them seen only once. Time point: newly diagnosed GD, antithyroid drugs for less than 3 months. Generation of the TCR library employed RNA extracted from PBMCs. These data were likewise used in another study, on T cells in Graves' hyperthyroidism and ophthalmopathy.

The specimen was peripheral blood mononuclear cells (PBMCs), collected at new diagnosis, from a patient treated with antithyroid drugs. Receptor source: a woman aged 40-60 years with Graves disease.

Turning to this clonotype: This may arise from a read error, as a much more abundant clone is one base away. The chain recombines TRBV6-2 or TRBV6-3 with TRBJ1-1, with unresolved D. Per the germline V gene, CDR1 is MNHEY and CDR2 is SVGEGT. V was shortened by 4 bases and J by 5 bases, with 14 bases between the two germline ends. The CDR3 sequence is 14 residues long. As DNA, the CDR3 is TGTGCCAGCAGTTGCGGGGTAGGGCGGACTGAAGCTTTCTTT. Protein product: CASSCGVGRTEAFF.

The genes are TRBV5-5 and TRBJ2-1; D tentatively fits TRBD1 or TRBD2 (5 bases each). V shed 5 bases and J shed 8 bases, with 23 bases lying between them. Germline V gives CDR1 SGHKS, CDR2 YYEKEE (reference sequence). The CDR3 totals 16 residues. In nucleotides, the CDR3 is TGTGCCAGCAGATGGTTCCGGGACCAGCCTCGCTATGAGCAGTTCTTC. It specifies CASRWFRDQPRYEQFF.

A remark on this clonotype: A read error may be the cause here, since a much bigger clone is one base away. V usage is TRBV5-1 and J usage is TRBJ2-3; 7 nucleotides agree with TRBD2. Germline-derived CDR1 and CDR2 are SGHRS and YFSETQ. This CDR3 is 18 amino acids long. The CDR3 sequence is CASGLDGGTEDPPDTQYF. CDR3 nucleotide sequence: TGTGCCAGCGGCTTGGACGGGGGGACGGAGGACCCCCCAGATACGCAGTATTTT.

This clonotype was counted a few times. The DNA of the CDR3 is TGTGCCACCCTAAAGGGGGCAGGGGAGACCCAGTACTTC. Residues: CATLKGAGETQYF. The V and J genes are TRBV6-2 or TRBV6-3 and TRBJ2-5, with 7 positions matching TRBD1. V was pared by 10 bases and J by 5 bases, with 10 bases of the junction left unmatched. From germline, CDR1 is MNHEY and CDR2 SVGEGT. The CDR3 runs 13 residues.

This clonotype was recorded at least ten times. The J gene is TRBJ1-1, the V gene TRBV3-1; D remains ambiguous. The CDR3 totals 17 residues. CDR1 is LGHDT, CDR2 YNNKEL, per germline (reference sequence). Deletions cut 2 bases from V and 0 bases from J, with 16 bases between. CDR3 sequence (DNA): TGTGCCAGCAGCCAATCGGGCAGGTCCCTCGTGAACACTGAAGCTTTCTTT. Amino acids: CASSQSGRSLVNTEAFF.

In its sample, this clonotype was seen many times. The J gene is TRBJ1-2, the V gene TRBV12-3 or TRBV12-4; the match to TRBD1 covers 9 bases. V shed 3 bases, J shed 6 bases, and the junction held 5 bases outside the gene matches. The CDR3 extends over 14 amino acids. The CDR3 here is CASSLATGGDGYTF. The CDR3 DNA reads TGTGCCAGCAGTTTGGCGACAGGGGGAGATGGCTACACCTTC.

In this sample, this clonotype turned up many times. The genes are TRBV11-2 and TRBJ2-5, with 9 nucleotides matching TRBD1. Germline loops: CDR1 SGHAT, CDR2 FQNNGV. This CDR3 has 15 residues. The ends lost 5 bases at V and 5 bases at J; junction bases unmatched: 9. The CDR3 here is CASSQQQGARETQYF. Here the CDR3 DNA reads TGTGCCAGCAGCCAACAACAGGGGGCAAGGGAGACCCAGTACTTC.

The rearrangement joins TRBV5-1 to TRBJ1-4; D ambiguous. The CDR3 covers 15 residues. V lost 3 bases to trimming and J lost 0 bases, with 9 bases between them. Germline V lookup: CDR1 SGHRS, CDR2 YFSETQ. CDR3 amino acids: CASSSGSSTNEKLFF. The DNA for the CDR3 is TGCGCCAGCAGCTCGGGCAGTTCAACTAATGAAAAACTGTTTTTT.

The rearrangement joins TRBV6-1 to TRBJ1-2; 7 bases line up with TRBD1. CDR3 length equals 12 residues. CDR1 and CDR2 (germline): MNHNS, SASEGT. J lost 8 bases, V lost 6 bases, and 6 bases had no gene match. DNA of the CDR3: TGTGCCAGCAGATCGACAGGGACAGGCTACACCTTC. Translation: CASRSTGTGYTF.

The chain's CDR3 is CASSQDSGINEQFF. In nucleotides, the CDR3 is TGTGCCAGCAGCCAAGATTCGGGGATCAATGAGCAGTTCTTC. This rearrangement joins TRBV3-1 to TRBJ2-5, with D possibly being TRBD2 (5 bases). The J call may be in error: the DNA end matches TRBJ2-1 better. Germline CDR1 LGHDT, CDR2 YNNKEL (reference sequence). The CDR3 length is 14 residues.

The V call is TRBV6-2 or TRBV6-3, the J call TRBJ1-3; 7 bases match TRBD1. The CDR3 loop spans 20 amino acids. Unmatched junction bases numbered 19, after V lost 5 bases and J lost 0 bases. Looked up from germline, CDR1 is MNHEY and CDR2 is SVGEGT. DNA for the CDR3: TGTGCCAGCAGTCGCCGGGCACATACTTCAGGGGGAAACTCTGGAAACACCATATATTTT. Protein sequence: CASSRRAHTSGGNSGNTIYF.

The V call is TRBV12-3 or TRBV12-4, the J call TRBJ2-3; possible D gene TRBD2, 6 bases. The length of the CDR3 is 16 residues. The V end lost 5 bases, the J end lost 0 bases, and 15 bases lay between the germline ends. The CDR3 here is CASSPSSGPSTDTQYF. CDR3 in DNA: TGTGCCAGCAGTCCATCGAGCGGGCCTAGCACAGATACGCAGTATTTT.

This clonotype turned up a few times. J is TRBJ2-1 and V is TRBV6-4, with a weak D call TRBD1 (6 bases). Trimming pared 5 bases from V and 9 bases from J, leaving 11 bases between. The CDR3 contains 12 residues. Germline values: CDR1 MRHNA, CDR2 SNTAGT. CDR3 sequence reads: CASSSQGSEQFF. For the CDR3, the DNA is TGTGCCAGCAGTAGTCAGGGGTCTGAGCAGTTCTTC.

As to this clonotype: This may be a read error, as it is one base from a much larger clone. The CDR3 DNA sequence: TGTGCCAGCAGGGACCGGACAGCCGAGTACTCTGAAGCTTCCTTT. It codes for CASRDRTAEYSEASF. This sequence joins TRBV2 and TRBJ2-3; D is possibly TRBD1 (6 bases). Germline values: CDR1 SNHLY, CDR2 FYNNEI. CDR3 length: 15 amino acids.

Only a few counts were recorded for this clonotype. The V call is TRBV6-1, the J call TRBJ2-5; 8 nucleotides match TRBD2. Germline CDR1 reads MNHNS; CDR2 reads SASEGT. CDR3 length: 13 amino acids. The junction had 12 bases not matched to a gene; V was cut back by 6 bases and J by 12 bases. The CDR3 loop is CASRPLLAEAKYF. In DNA, the CDR3 is TGTGCCAGCAGGCCCCTACTAGCGGAAGCTAAGTACTTC.

Many counts were recorded for this clonotype. V usage is TRBV7-8 and J usage is TRBJ1-3; the match to TRBD1 covers 10 bases. J gave up 2 bases and V 5 bases, and 3 bases lay outside the gene matches. CDR3 length equals 15 residues. Per the germline V gene, CDR1 is SGHVS and CDR2 is FQNEAQ. DNA of the CDR3: TGTGCCAGCAGCAAAGACAGGGGGCCTGGAAACACCATATATTTT. Its protein is CASSKDRGPGNTIYF.

This clonotype was recorded many times. The chain recombines TRBV6-2 or TRBV6-3 with TRBJ1-1; TRBD1 might be the D (5 bases). Looked up from germline, CDR1 is MNHEY and CDR2 is SVGEGT. The CDR3 extends over 16 amino acids. Trimming removed 0 bases from V and 0 bases from J, with 11 bases in between. This CDR3 reads CASSYSAQDLNTEAFF. The CDR3 nucleotides read TGTGCCAGCAGTTACTCAGCACAGGACCTGAACACTGAAGCTTTCTTT.

The chain employs TRBV6-2 or TRBV6-3 and TRBJ1-2; D remains ambiguous. CDR3 length equals 10 residues. In germline, CDR1 is MNHEY, CDR2 SVGEGT. Between the trimmed V and J ends, which lost 2 bases and 8 bases, there was a span of 3 bases. The CDR3: CASSYGGYTF. The CDR3 DNA follows: TGTGCCAGCAGTTACGGAGGCTACACCTTC.

The V and J genes are TRBV2 and TRBJ2-7; no clear D. Trimming removed 4 bases from V and 3 bases from J, with 10 bases in between. Germline V gene lookup returns CDR1 SNHLY and CDR2 FYNNEI. This CDR3 region has 13 residues. The CDR3 loop is CASSADLYYEQYF. The CDR3 bases are TGTGCCAGCAGTGCCGACCTGTACTACGAGCAGTACTTC.

This clonotype was detected ten times or more. The J gene is TRBJ2-7, the V gene TRBV3-1, with D possibly being TRBD1 (6 bases). Germline CDR1 LGHDT, CDR2 YNNKEL (reference sequence). This CDR3 region has 16 residues. The ends were cut back, 1 base at V and 7 bases at J, with 20 bases in the middle. CDR3 sequence: CASSQGEWDTLREQYF. In DNA form, the CDR3 reads TGTGCCAGCAGCCAAGGAGAATGGGACACACTACGAGAGCAGTACTTC.

Comments on this clonotype: At one of its ends the junction is not consistent with the germline gene, which may arise from a read error. The CDR3 DNA reads TGTGCCAGCAGCCAAGATATCACTAGCTCCGACGAGCAGTACTTC. This encodes CASSQDITSSDEQYF. V usage is TRBV4-2 and J usage is TRBJ2-7, with TRBD2 as a possible D gene (6 bases). The CDR3 is made up of 15 amino acids. Germline loops: CDR1 LGHNA, CDR2 YNFKEQ.

The rearrangement joins TRBV19 to TRBJ1-3; TRBD1 matches 7 bases. V lost 5 bases, J lost 3 bases, and 4 bases stayed unmatched. This CDR3 is 14 amino acids long. CDR1 and CDR2 from the germline V gene are LNHDA and SQIVND (reference sequence). Here the CDR3 reads CASSATGDGNTIYF. The CDR3 bases are TGTGCCAGTAGTGCCACAGGGGATGGAAACACCATATATTTT.

This clonotype was seen at least ten times. V usage is TRBV6-1 and J usage is TRBJ2-3; D remains unclear. V was clipped by 0 bases and J by 6 bases, with 13 bases between them. This CDR3 has 15 amino acids. Germline values: CDR1 MNHNS, CDR2 SASEGT. CDR3 DNA sequence: TGTGCCAGCAGTGAAGCGCTCGGGCCGCAGGATACGCAGTATTTT. It yields the protein CASSEALGPQDTQYF.

This clonotype was seen many times. The chain's CDR3 is CASKSTDTQYF. The CDR3 coding sequence is TGTGCCAGTAAGAGCACAGATACGCAGTATTTT. The genes are TRBV11-2 and TRBJ2-3; D gene ambiguous. Germline V gives CDR1 SGHAT, CDR2 FQNNGV. The V gene lost 9 bases and the J gene lost 0 bases, with 4 bases spanning the gap. The CDR3 sequence is 11 residues long.

This clonotype was found many times. The V call is TRBV4-1, the J call TRBJ2-7; perhaps TRBD2 as D (6 bases). This CDR3 has 14 residues. The germline gives CDR1 MGHRA, CDR2 YSYEKL. V was shortened by 1 base and J by 3 bases, with 10 bases between the two germline ends. Here the CDR3 reads CASSQVQGGYEQYF. The CDR3 nucleotides are TGCGCCAGCAGCCAAGTTCAGGGAGGCTACGAGCAGTACTTC.